One and the same sample provided the 24 T cell receptor beta chains below, sequenced in a study of OX40 agonist ivuxolimab in advanced cancers. The repertoire was sequenced with immunoSEQ multiplex PCR; TCRdb's copy has only in-frame clones and lacks some. The repertoire has roughly 37,000 clones, 74% of them found once; the top ten carry about 18%. This material consisted of CD4+ or CD8+ T cells sorted from blood, taken in a trial of the OX40 agonist ivuxolimab. These receptors came from an adult with an advanced solid tumor such as melanoma, head and neck, liver or kidney cancer.

The table lists this clone with a few counts. V gene TRBV6-1 combines with J gene TRBJ2-3, with D possibly TRBD1 on 7 matching bases. The CDR3 contains 15 residues. Trimming pared 5 bases from V and 1 base from J, leaving 13 bases between. The germline gives CDR1 MNHNS, CDR2 SASEGT. CDR3 nucleotide sequence: TGTGCCAGCAGTCCAGGGGGGATCGGCACAGATACGCAGTATTTT. Amino acids: CASSPGGIGTDTQYF.

This clone was seen a few times. The chain has TRBV11-2 and TRBJ1-6; D gene uncertain. Germline lookup yields CDR1 SGHAT and CDR2 FQNNGV. The V gene lost 1 base and the J gene lost 11 bases, with 12 bases spanning the gap. The CDR3 consists of 14 residues. In DNA, the CDR3 is TGTGCCAGCAGCTTAGGGGGAAACACCCCACCCCTCCACTTT. It translates to CASSLGGNTPPLHF.

The chain recombines TRBV5-1 with TRBJ1-6; 7 bases are shared with TRBD1. The V gene end was trimmed by 0 bases and the J gene end by 7 bases; junction bases not matched to a gene: 4. CDR3 length: 15 amino acids. Germline V gene data show CDR1 as SGHRS and CDR2 as YFSETQ. The CDR3 sequence: CASSLGQGNNSPLHF. The DNA of the CDR3 is TGCGCCAGCAGCTTGGGACAGGGAAACAATTCACCCCTCCACTTT.

This clone was observed a few times. The rearrangement joins TRBV6-4 to TRBJ2-3; 8 bases agree with TRBD1. V lost 2 bases and J lost 2; bases outside the gene matches: 3. Germline assignment: CDR1 MRHNA and CDR2 SNTAGT. The CDR3 consists of 15 residues. The CDR3 DNA follows: TGTGCCAGCAGTGACGGACAGGGAACCACAGATACGCAGTATTTT. It translates to CASSDGQGTTDTQYF.

This clone has more than one count but fewer than ten. The genes are TRBV5-1 and TRBJ2-7; 11 bases are a match to TRBD2. This CDR3 comprises 17 residues. The V gene end was trimmed by 0 bases and the J gene end by 0 bases; junction bases not matched to a gene: 5. Germline V lookup: CDR1 SGHRS, CDR2 YFSETQ. The CDR3 DNA reads TGCGCCAGCAGCTTGGGGCTAGCGGGGGGAAGCTCCTACGAGCAGTACGTC. This translates into CASSLGLAGGSSYEQYV.

This clone has just a few counts. The chain uses TRBV19 and TRBJ1-4; 9 nucleotides align to TRBD1. The CDR3 length is 16 residues. V gave up 5 bases and J gave up 8 bases; unmatched junction bases: 12. Germline V gene data show CDR1 as LNHDA and CDR2 as SQIVND (reference sequence). Here the CDR3 DNA reads TGTGCCAGTAGTCCCTCATACGGGACAGGGTACGAAAAACTGTTTTTT. The encoded protein is CASSPSYGTGYEKLFF.

The rearrangement joins TRBV19 to TRBJ2-6, with D possibly called TRBD1 or TRBD2 (5 bases each). The CDR3 contains 17 residues. Germline loops: CDR1 LNHDA, CDR2 SQIVND (reference sequence). V was pared by 4 bases and J by 0 bases, with 13 bases between. The CDR3 is CASSTGRLASGANVLTF. For the CDR3, the DNA is TGTGCCAGTAGTACGGGACGCCTAGCCTCTGGGGCCAACGTCCTGACTTTC. Looking up the rest from reference TRBV19 and TRBJ2-6 gives the full variable domain: DGGITQSPKYLFRKEGQNVTLSCEQNLNHDAMYWYRQDPGQGLRLIYYSQIVNDFQKGDIAEGYSVSREKKESFPLTVTSAQKNPTAFYLCASSTGRLASGANVLTFGAGSRLTVL.

This clone was detected only a few times. The V call is TRBV7-7, the J call TRBJ2-3, with 8 bases lining up with TRBD2. V dropped 1 base and J dropped 3; count of bases not matched to a gene: 6. This CDR3 spans 16 amino acids. Germline loops: CDR1 SSHAT, CDR2 FNYEAQ (reference sequence). The CDR3 bases are TGTGCCAGCAGCTTAGGGACTAGCCGTCTTACAGATACGCAGTATTTT. Translating it yields CASSLGTSRLTDTQYF.

This clone has more than one count but fewer than ten. The chain has TRBV10-3 and TRBJ1-6; 8 nucleotides line up with TRBD1. Germline CDR1 ENHRY, CDR2 SYGVKD. Unmatched junction bases numbered 6, after V lost 10 bases and J lost 7 bases. The CDR3 contains 13 residues. In DNA, the CDR3 is TGTGCCAGCAGAAGGACAGGGAATTCACCCCTCCACTTT. It is translated as CASRRTGNSPLHF.

The chain uses TRBV6-6 and TRBJ2-7, with a possible D match to TRBD1 (6 bases). Between the trimmed V and J ends, which lost 7 bases and 5 bases, there was a span of 12 bases. Germline lookup yields CDR1 MNHNY and CDR2 SVGAGI (reference sequence). The length of the CDR3 is 12 residues. CDR3 residues: CASTQGFNEQYF. In DNA form, the CDR3 reads TGTGCCAGCACGCAGGGGTTCAACGAGCAGTACTTC.

The chain combines TRBV27 with TRBJ1-2; D uncertain. Trimming left V 0 bases short and J 4 bases short, with 12 bases between. The CDR3 is 15 residues long. Germline CDR1 MNHEY, CDR2 SMNVEV (reference sequence). The DNA of the CDR3 is TGTGCCAGCAGTTTATCCTGGGTCAACACCTATGGCTACACCTTC. This sequence encodes CASSLSWVNTYGYTF.

The chain couples TRBV6-1 to TRBJ2-7; the match to TRBD2 covers 7 bases. Germline V lookup: CDR1 MNHNS, CDR2 SASEGT. This CDR3 is 13 amino acids long. The J segment lost 1 base and the V segment lost 5 bases, leaving 2 bases of the junction unmatched. Here the CDR3 reads CASSPAGSYEQYV. DNA for the CDR3: TGTGCCAGCAGTCCAGCGGGATCCTACGAGCAGTACGTC.

J is TRBJ2-2 and V is TRBV5-1, with 10 bases lining up with TRBD1. The CDR3 is 16 residues long. The germline CDR1 and CDR2 sequences are SGHRS and YFSETQ. V dropped 6 bases and J dropped 4; count of bases not matched to a gene: 9. The CDR3 nucleotides are TGCGCCAGCACCACGAAGACAGGGGGCGTCACCGGGGAGCTGTTTTTT. Its translation: CASTTKTGGVTGELFF.

This clone was seen a handful of times. The chain joins TRBV30 to TRBJ1-6; D is undetermined. Trimming cost V 1 base and J 6 bases, with 13 bases left between them. CDR3 length: 15 amino acids. Germline CDR1 GTSNPN, CDR2 SVGIG (reference sequence). CDR3 sequence reads: CAWSGPSQINSPLHF. Written as DNA, the CDR3 is TGTGCCTGGAGTGGCCCGTCCCAGATTAATTCACCCCTCCACTTT.

The chain joins TRBV18 to TRBJ2-5; possibly TRBD2 for D (6 bases). V lost 6 bases and J lost 5, with 16 bases in between. This CDR3 comprises 14 residues. Germline CDR1 reads KGHSH; CDR2 reads LQKENI. The CDR3 region has the DNA TGTGCCAGCTCTCCCCGGTGGGGAGGCGAGACCCAGTACTTC. Its protein is CASSPRWGGETQYF.

The chain carries TRBV9 and TRBJ2-7; D ambiguous. The CDR3 loop spans 14 amino acids. Looked up from germline, CDR1 is SGDLS and CDR2 is YYNGEE. V was clipped by 2 bases and J by 2 bases, with 11 bases between them. The CDR3 DNA reads TGTGCCAGCAGCGTTTCGCACCTCACCTACGAGCAGTACTTC. It encodes CASSVSHLTYEQYF.

The chain joins TRBV5-5 to TRBJ2-1; D may correspond to TRBD1 or TRBD2 (5 bases each). Trimming took 4 bases from V and 3 from J, leaving 14 bases between them. This CDR3 comprises 15 residues. Germline V gives CDR1 SGHKS, CDR2 YYEKEE (reference sequence). In DNA, the CDR3 is TGTGCCAGCAGCCTGACCCGGGACGGCTACAATGAGCAGTTCTTC. It codes for CASSLTRDGYNEQFF.

This chain connects TRBV6-1 to TRBJ1-5, with 9 bases identical to TRBD1. CDR1 and CDR2 (germline): MNHNS, SASEGT. J was trimmed by 5 bases and V by 8 bases; bases with no gene match: 4. The CDR3 has 13 amino acids. The CDR3 coding sequence is TGTGCCAGCCAGGACAGGGGACATCAGCCCCAGCATTTT. Translating it yields CASQDRGHQPQHF.

This chain joins TRBV10-1 and TRBJ2-2, with 7 bases aligning to TRBD2. V lost 2 bases, J lost 3 bases, and 6 bases stayed unmatched. Germline V gene data show CDR1 as WNHNN and CDR2 as SYGVQD (reference sequence). The CDR3 totals 16 residues. CDR3 protein: CASSESGGGDTGELFF. Written as DNA, the CDR3 is TGCGCCAGCAGTGAGAGCGGCGGGGGTGACACCGGGGAGCTGTTTTTT.

This clone appeared a few times. The chain employs TRBV28 and TRBJ1-1; D is uncertain. CDR3 length: 13 residues. Trimming left V 3 bases short and J 1 base short, with 6 bases between. Germline CDR1 is MDHEN and CDR2 is SYDVKM. The CDR3 loop reads CASSFNRNTEAFF. CDR3 sequence (DNA): TGTGCCAGCAGTTTTAACAGGAACACTGAAGCTTTCTTT.

The chain carries TRBV5-1 and TRBJ1-4, with D unresolved. CDR1 and CDR2 (germline): SGHRS, YFSETQ. V was trimmed by 0 bases and J by 0 bases, leaving 6 bases between them. The CDR3 spans 15 residues. The CDR3 bases are TGCGCCAGCAGCTTGGACGCAACAACTAATGAAAAACTGTTTTTT. Translation: CASSLDATTNEKLFF. Full variable domain (outside the CDR3, taken from reference TRBV5-1 and TRBJ1-4): KAGVTQTPRYLIKTRGQQVTLSCSPISGHRSVSWYQQTPGQGLQFLFEYFSETQRNKGNFPGRFSGRQFSNSRSEMNVSTLELGDSALYLCASSLDATTNEKLFFGSGTQLSVL.

The genes are TRBV5-4 and TRBJ2-4, with 8 bases that match TRBD1. This CDR3 has 14 residues. V trimming: 0 bases; J trimming: 7 bases; junction bases outside the gene matches: 3. Germline lookup yields CDR1 SGHNT and CDR2 YYREEE (reference sequence). The CDR3 spells CASSLAQGENIQYF. The CDR3 coding sequence is TGTGCCAGCAGCTTGGCACAGGGGGAGAACATTCAGTACTTC.

V gene TRBV30 combines with J gene TRBJ2-2; TRBD1 agrees at 10 bases. The CDR3 has 14 amino acids. Trimming cost V 0 bases and J 8 bases; bases outside gene matches: 3. Per the germline V gene, CDR1 is GTSNPN and CDR2 is SVGIG (reference sequence). CDR3 DNA: TGTGCCTGGAGTGTCGACAGGGGGCAAGGGGAGCTGTTTTTT. Its translation is CAWSVDRGQGELFF. Drawing the rest from reference TRBV30 and TRBJ2-2, the complete variable domain is SQTIHQWPATLVQPVGSPLSLECTVEGTSNPNLYWYRQAAGRGLQLLFYSVGIGQISSEVPQNLSASRPQDRQFILSSKKLLLSDSGFYLCAWSVDRGQGELFFGEGSRLTVL.

This chain connects TRBV19 to TRBJ2-1; TRBD2 agrees at 10 bases. This CDR3 is 14 amino acids long. V lost 4 bases, J lost 9 bases, and 6 bases stayed unmatched. Germline lookup yields CDR1 LNHDA and CDR2 SQIVND (reference sequence). The CDR3 here is CASSTPSGGLEQFF. In DNA form, the CDR3 reads TGTGCCAGTAGTACCCCTAGCGGGGGCCTTGAGCAGTTCTTC.